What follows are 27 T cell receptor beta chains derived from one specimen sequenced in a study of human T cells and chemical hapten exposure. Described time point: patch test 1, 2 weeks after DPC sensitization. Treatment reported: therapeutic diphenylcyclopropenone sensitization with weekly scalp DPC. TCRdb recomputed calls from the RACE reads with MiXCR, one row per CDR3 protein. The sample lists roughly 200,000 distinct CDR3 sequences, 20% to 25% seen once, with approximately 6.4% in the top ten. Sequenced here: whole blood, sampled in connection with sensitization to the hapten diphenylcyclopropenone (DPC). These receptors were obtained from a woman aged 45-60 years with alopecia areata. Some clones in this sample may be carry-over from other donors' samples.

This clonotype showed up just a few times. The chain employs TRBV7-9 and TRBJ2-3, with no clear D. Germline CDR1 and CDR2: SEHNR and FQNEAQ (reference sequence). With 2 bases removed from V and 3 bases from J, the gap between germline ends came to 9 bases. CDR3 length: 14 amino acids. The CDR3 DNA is TGTGCCAGCAGCTTATTTGAAGGGACAGATACGCAGTATTTT. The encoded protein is CASSLFEGTDTQYF.

CDR3 sequence reads: CASSQTISGGEGQPQHF. DNA of the CDR3: TGTGCCAGCAGCCAAACCATTTCAGGGGGCGAGGGTCAGCCCCAGCATTTT. The V gene is TRBV12-3 or TRBV12-4, the J gene TRBJ1-5; TRBD1 aligns across 8 bases. V lost 6 bases, J lost 6 bases, and 16 bases stayed unmatched. The CDR3 length is 17 residues.

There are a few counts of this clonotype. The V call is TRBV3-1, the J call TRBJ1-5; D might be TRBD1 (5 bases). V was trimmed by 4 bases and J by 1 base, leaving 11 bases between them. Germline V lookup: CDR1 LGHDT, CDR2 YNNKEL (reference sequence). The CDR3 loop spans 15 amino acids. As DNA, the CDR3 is TGTGCCAGCAGCCCTTCAGGGTTAAGCAATCAGCCCCAGCATTTT. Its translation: CASSPSGLSNQPQHF.

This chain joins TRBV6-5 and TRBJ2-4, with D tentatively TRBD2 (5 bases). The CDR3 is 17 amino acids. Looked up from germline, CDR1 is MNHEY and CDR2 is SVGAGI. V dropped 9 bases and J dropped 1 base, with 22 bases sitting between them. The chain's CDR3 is CARSRPRIRRAKNIQYF. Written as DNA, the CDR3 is TGTGCCAGATCCCGGCCTAGGATTAGGAGGGCCAAAAACATTCAGTACTTC.

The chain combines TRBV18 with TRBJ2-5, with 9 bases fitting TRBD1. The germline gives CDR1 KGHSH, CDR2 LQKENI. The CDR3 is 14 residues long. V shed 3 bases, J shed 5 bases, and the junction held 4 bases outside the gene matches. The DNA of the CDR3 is TGTGCCAGCTCACCGAGGACAGGGGAGGAGACCCAGTACTTC. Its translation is CASSPRTGEETQYF.

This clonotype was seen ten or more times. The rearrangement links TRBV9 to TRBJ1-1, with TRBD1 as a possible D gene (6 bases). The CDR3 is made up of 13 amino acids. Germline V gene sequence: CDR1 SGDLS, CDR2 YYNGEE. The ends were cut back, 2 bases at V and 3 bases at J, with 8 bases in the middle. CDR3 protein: CASSVGADTEAFF. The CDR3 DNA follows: TGTGCCAGCAGCGTGGGGGCAGACACTGAAGCTTTCTTT.

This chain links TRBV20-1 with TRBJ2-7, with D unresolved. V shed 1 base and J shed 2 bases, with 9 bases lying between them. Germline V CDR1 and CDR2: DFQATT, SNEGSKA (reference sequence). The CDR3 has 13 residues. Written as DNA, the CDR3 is TGCAGTGCTAGAGGTCTATCCCCCTACGAGCAGTACTTC. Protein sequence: CSARGLSPYEQYF.

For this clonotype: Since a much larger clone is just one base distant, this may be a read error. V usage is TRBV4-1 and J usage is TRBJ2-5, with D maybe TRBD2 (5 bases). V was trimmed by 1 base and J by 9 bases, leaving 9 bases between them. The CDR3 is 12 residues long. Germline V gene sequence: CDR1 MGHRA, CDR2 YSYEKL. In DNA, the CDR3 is TGCGCCAGCAGCCAAGTGGCGGAGGCCCAGTACTTC. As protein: CASSQVAEAQYF.

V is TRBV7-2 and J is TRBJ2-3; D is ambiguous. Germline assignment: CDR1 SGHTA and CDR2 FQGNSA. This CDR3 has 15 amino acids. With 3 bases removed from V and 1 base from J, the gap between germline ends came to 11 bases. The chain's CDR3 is CASSLRRVGTDTQYF. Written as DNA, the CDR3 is TGTGCCAGCAGCTTGAGAAGGGTCGGCACAGATACGCAGTATTTT.

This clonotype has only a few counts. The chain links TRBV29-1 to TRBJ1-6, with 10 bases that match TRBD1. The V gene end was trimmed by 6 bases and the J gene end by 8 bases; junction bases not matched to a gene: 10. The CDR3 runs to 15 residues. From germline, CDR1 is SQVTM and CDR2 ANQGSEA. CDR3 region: CSVRDRGIGDSPLHF. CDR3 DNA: TGCAGCGTGCGGGACAGGGGTATTGGAGATTCACCCCTCCACTTT.

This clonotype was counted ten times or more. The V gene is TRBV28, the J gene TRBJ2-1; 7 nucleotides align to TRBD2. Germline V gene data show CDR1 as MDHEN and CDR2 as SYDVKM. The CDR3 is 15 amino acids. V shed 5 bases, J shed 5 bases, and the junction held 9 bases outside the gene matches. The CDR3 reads CASSPVAGANNEQFF. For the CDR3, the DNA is TGTGCCAGCAGTCCCGTTGCGGGAGCTAACAATGAGCAGTTCTTC. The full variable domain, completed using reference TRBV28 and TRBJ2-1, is DVKVTQSSRYLVKRTGEKVFLECVQDMDHENMFWYRQDPGLGLRLIYFSYDVKMKEKGDIPEGYSVSREKKERFSLILESASTNQTSMYLCASSPVAGANNEQFFGPGTRLTVL.

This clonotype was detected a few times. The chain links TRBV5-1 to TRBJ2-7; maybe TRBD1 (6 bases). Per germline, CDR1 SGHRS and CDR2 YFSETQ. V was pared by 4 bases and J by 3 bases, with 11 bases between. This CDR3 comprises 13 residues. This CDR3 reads CASSDGQHYEQYF. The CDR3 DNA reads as TGCGCCAGCAGCGACGGACAGCACTACGAGCAGTACTTC.

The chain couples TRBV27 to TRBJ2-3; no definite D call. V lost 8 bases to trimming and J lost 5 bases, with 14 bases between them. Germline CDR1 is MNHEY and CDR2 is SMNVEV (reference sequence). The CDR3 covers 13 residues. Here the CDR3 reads CASSSGPRDTQYF. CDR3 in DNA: TGTGCCAGCTCCTCCGGGCCAAGAGATACGCAGTATTTT.

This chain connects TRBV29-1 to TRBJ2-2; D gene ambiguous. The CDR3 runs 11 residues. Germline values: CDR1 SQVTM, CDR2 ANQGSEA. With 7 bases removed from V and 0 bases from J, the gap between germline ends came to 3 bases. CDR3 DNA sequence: TGCAGCGGGACGAACACCGGGGAGCTGTTTTTT. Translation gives CSGTNTGELFF.

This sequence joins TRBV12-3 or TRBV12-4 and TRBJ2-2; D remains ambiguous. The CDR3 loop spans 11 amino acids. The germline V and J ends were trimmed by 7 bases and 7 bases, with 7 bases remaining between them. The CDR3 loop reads CASTSHGELFF. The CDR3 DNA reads TGTGCCAGCACTTCCCACGGGGAGCTGTTTTTT.

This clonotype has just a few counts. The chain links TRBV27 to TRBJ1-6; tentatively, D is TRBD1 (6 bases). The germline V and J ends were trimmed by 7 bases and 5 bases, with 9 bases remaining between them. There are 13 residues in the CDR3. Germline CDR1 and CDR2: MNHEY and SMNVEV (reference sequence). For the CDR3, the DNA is TGTGCCAGCAAATACAGGGATAATTCACCCCTCCACTTT. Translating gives CASKYRDNSPLHF.

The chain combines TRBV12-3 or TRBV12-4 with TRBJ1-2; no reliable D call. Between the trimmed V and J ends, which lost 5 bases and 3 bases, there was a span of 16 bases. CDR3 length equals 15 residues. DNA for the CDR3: TGTGCCAGCAGTATCCGATTGGAAGCGTACTATGGCTACACCTTC. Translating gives CASSIRLEAYYGYTF.

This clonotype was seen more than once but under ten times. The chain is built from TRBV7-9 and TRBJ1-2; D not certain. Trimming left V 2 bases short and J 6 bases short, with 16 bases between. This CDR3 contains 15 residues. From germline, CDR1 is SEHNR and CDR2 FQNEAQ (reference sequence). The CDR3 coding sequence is TGTGCCAGCAGCTTAAGCATTGTTTTAAGTGATGGCTACACCTTC. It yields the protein CASSLSIVLSDGYTF.

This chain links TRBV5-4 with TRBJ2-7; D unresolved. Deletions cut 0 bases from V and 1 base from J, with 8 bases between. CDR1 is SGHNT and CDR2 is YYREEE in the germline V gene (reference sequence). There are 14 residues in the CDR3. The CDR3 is CASSLAVGSYEQYF. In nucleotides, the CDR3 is TGTGCCAGCAGCTTGGCGGTGGGATCCTACGAGCAGTACTTC.

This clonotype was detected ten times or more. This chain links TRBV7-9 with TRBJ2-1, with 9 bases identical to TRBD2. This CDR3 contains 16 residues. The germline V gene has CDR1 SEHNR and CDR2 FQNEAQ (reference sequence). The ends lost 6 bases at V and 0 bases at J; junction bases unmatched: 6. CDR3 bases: TGTGCCAGCAGGTCTAGCGGGGCGAGCTCCTACAATGAGCAGTTCTTC. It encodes CASRSSGASSYNEQFF.

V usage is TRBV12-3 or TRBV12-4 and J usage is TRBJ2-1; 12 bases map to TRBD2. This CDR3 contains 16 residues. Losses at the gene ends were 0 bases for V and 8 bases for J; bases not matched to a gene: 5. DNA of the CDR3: TGTGCCAGCAGTTTAGCGACTAGCGGGAGCGGCGATGAGCAGTTCTTC. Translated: CASSLATSGSGDEQFF.

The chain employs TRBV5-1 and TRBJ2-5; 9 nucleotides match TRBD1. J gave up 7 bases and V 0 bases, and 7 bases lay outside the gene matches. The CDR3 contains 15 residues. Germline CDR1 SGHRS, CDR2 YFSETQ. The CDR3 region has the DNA TGCGCCAGCAGCTTGGAAGGACAGGGGTTAAGGACCCAGTACTTC. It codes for CASSLEGQGLRTQYF.

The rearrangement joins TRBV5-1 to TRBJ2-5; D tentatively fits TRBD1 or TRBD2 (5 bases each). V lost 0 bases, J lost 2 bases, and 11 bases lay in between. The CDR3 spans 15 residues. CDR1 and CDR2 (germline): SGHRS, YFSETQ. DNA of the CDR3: TGCGCCAGCAGCTTGGCCGGGACGAGACAAGAGACCCAGTACTTC. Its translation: CASSLAGTRQETQYF.

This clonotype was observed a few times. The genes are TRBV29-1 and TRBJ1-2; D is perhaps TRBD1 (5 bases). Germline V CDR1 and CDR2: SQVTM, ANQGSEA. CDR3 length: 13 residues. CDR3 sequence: CKVTQTDNYGYTF. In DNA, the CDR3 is TGCAAGGTCACCCAGACAGATAACTATGGCTACACCTTC.

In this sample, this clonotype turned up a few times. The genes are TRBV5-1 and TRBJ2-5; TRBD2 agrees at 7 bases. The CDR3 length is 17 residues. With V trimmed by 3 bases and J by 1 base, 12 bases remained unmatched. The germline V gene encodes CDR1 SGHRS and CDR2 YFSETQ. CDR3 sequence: CASSSGGRTGAQETQYF. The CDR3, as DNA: TGCGCCAGCAGCTCGGGGGGACGGACCGGAGCCCAAGAGACCCAGTACTTC.

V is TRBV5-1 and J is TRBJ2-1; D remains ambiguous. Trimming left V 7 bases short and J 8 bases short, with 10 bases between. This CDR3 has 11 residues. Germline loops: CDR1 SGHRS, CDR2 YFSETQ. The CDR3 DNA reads TGCGCCAGCGGCAATTGGGATGAGCAGTTCTTC. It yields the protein CASGNWDEQFF. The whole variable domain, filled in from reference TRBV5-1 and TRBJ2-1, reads KAGVTQTPRYLIKTRGQQVTLSCSPISGHRSVSWYQQTPGQGLQFLFEYFSETQRNKGNFPGRFSGRQFSNSRSEMNVSTLELGDSALYLCASGNWDEQFFGPGTRLTVL.

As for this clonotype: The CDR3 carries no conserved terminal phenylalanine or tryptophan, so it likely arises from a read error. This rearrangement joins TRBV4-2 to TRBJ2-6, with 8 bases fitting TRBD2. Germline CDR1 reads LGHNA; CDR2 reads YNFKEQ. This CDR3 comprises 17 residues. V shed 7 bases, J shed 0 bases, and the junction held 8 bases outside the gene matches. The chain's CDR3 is CASTLNGRGSGANVLTS. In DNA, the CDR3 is TGTGCCAGCACCCTGAACGGGAGGGGCTCTGGGGCCAACGTCCTGACTTCC.